This TCR beta chain was retrieved from a study of blood T cell repertoires in COVID-19. Study at large: From T cells, B-cell-depleted T cells, or PBMCs came the material, which was cDNA or gDNA.

The repertoire was sequenced with immunoSEQ multiplex PCR; TCRdb's copy has only in-frame clones and lacks some. This table holds 200,000 to 300,000 clones, 70% to 90% found once. The CDR3 is made up of 14 amino acids. The germline V gene encodes CDR1 LGHNA and CDR2 YSLEER. V was pared by 0 bases and J by 10 bases, with 4 bases of the junction left unmatched. The TCR was taken from a woman aged 40 to 49 who had recovered from COVID-19. The rearrangement links TRBV4-3 to TRBJ2-4; TRBD1 matches at 9 bases. The source material was peripheral blood. The DNA of the CDR3 is TGCGCCAGCAGCCAAGAGGGACAGGGCGGGATTCAGTACTTC. This encodes CASSQEGQGGIQYF.